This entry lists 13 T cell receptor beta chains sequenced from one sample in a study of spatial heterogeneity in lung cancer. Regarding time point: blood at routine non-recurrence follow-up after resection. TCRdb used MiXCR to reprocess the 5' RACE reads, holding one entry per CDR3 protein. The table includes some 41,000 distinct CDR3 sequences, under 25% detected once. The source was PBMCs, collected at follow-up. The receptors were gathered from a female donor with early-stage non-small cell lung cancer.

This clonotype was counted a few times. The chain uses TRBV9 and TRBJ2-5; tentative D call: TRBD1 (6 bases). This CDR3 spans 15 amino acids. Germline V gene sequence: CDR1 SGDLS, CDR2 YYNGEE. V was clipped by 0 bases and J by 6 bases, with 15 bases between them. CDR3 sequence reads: CASSVDPRTVQTQYF. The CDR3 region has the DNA TGTGCCAGCAGCGTAGACCCTAGGACAGTGCAGACCCAGTACTTC.

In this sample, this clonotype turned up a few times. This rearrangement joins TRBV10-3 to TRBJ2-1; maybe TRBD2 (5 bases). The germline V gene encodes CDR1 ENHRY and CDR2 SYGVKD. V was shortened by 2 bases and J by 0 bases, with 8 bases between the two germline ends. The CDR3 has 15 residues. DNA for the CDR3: TGTGCCATCAGTGAGGTGGGGAGCTCCTACAATGAGCAGTTCTTC. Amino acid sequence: CAISEVGSSYNEQFF.

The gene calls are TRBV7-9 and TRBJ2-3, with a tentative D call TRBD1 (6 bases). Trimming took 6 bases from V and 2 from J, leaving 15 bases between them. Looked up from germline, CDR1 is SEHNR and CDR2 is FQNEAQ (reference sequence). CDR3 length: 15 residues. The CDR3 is CASRGQLVNTDTQYF. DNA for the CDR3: TGTGCCAGCAGAGGACAGTTGGTTAACACAGATACGCAGTATTTT.

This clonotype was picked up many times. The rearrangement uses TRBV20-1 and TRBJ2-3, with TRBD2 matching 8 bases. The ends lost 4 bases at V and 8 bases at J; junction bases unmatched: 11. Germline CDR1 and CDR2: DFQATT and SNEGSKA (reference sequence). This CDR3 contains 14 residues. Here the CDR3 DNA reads TGCAGTGCTACCCCTCCTAGCGGGCCTATTACGCAGTATTTT. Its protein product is CSATPPSGPITQYF.

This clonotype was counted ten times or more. CDR3 protein: CAISEGRQSSYNSPLHF. CDR3 nucleotides: TGTGCCATCAGTGAGGGAAGGCAGTCGTCCTATAATTCACCCCTCCACTTT. The J gene is TRBJ1-6, the V gene TRBV10-3, with D hard to call. Between the trimmed V and J ends, which lost 2 bases and 1 base, there was a span of 12 bases. Germline-derived CDR1 and CDR2 are ENHRY and SYGVKD. The CDR3 sequence is 17 residues long.

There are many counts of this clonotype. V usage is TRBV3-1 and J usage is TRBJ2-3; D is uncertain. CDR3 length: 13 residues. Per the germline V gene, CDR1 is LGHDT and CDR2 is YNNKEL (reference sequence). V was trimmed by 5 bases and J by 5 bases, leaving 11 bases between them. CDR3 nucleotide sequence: TGTGCCAGCAGCGCTCGTGGGGTAGATACGCAGTATTTT. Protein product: CASSARGVDTQYF.

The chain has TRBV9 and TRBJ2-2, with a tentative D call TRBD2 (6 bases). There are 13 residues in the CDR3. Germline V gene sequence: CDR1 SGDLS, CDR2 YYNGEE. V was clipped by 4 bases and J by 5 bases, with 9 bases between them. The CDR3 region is CASSIGGTGELFF. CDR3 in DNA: TGTGCCAGCAGCATCGGGGGAACCGGGGAGCTGTTTTTT.

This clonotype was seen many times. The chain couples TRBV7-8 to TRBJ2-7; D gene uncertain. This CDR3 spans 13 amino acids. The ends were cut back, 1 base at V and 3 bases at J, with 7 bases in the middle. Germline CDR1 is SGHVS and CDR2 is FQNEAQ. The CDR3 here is CASSLESFYEQYF. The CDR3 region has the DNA TGTGCCAGCAGCTTAGAATCGTTCTACGAGCAGTACTTC.

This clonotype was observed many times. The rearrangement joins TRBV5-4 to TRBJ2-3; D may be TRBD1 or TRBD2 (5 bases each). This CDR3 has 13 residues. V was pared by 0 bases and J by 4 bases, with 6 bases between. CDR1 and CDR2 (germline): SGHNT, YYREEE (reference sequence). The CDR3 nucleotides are TGTGCCAGCAGCTTGGTGGGGGCAGATACGCAGTATTTT. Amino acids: CASSLVGADTQYF.

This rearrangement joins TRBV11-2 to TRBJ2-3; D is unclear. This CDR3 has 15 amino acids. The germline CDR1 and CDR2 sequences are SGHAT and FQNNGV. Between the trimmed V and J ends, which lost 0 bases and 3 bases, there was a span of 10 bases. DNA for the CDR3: TGTGCCAGCAGCTTAGAAGGGCGGATGACAGATACGCAGTATTTT. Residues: CASSLEGRMTDTQYF.

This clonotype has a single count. The CDR3 region has the DNA TGCAGTGCTAGAGGATCTCTAGCGGGGATCTTGAATGAGCAGTTCTTC. As protein: CSARGSLAGILNEQFF. The genes are TRBV20-1 and TRBJ2-1; 9 positions match TRBD2. Germline CDR1 reads DFQATT; CDR2 reads SNEGSKA (reference sequence). The ends lost 1 base at V and 7 bases at J; junction bases unmatched: 11. The CDR3 totals 16 residues.

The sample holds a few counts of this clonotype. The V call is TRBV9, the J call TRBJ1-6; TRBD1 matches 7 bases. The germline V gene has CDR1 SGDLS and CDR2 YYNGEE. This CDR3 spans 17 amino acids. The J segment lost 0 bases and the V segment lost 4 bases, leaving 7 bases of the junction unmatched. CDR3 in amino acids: CASSSDRFSSYNSPLHF. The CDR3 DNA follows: TGTGCCAGCAGCTCGGACAGGTTTAGCTCCTATAATTCACCCCTCCACTTT.

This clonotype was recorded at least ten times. For the CDR3, the DNA is TGTGCCAGCAGCCCCTTCGGGGTAACTAGCACAGATACGCAGTATTTT. Translation gives CASSPFGVTSTDTQYF. The V and J genes are TRBV6-2 or TRBV6-3 and TRBJ2-3; maybe TRBD2 (5 bases). Trimming stripped 6 bases from V and 0 bases from J, with 16 bases between. From germline, CDR1 is MNHEY and CDR2 SVGEGT. The CDR3 loop spans 16 amino acids.